This TCR beta chain was recorded in a study of blood T cells in healthy people across ages. This clonotype was seen a few times. For the second PCR, which ran for about 6 to 11 cycles, a sample-barcoded 5' primer and a J-beta primer mix were used. TCRdb redid the calling of the 5' RACE reads with MiXCR, one entry per CDR3 protein. In the table there are more than 650,000 distinct CDR3 sequences, 20% to 30% of which are singletons. The CDR3 consists of 14 residues. V trimming: 5 bases; J trimming: 2 bases; junction bases outside the gene matches: 5. Germline loops: CDR1 SQVTM, CDR2 ANQGSEA. Each donor's blood draw was approximately 10 milliliters of peripheral blood. These records were also assigned to another study, of T cells of mothers and their children.

This receptor was obtained from a boy under 18 in good health. The V gene is TRBV29-1, the J gene TRBJ2-5, with TRBD2 identical over 10 bases. The sample consisted of blood. The CDR3 here is CSVQKRGGQETQYF. CDR3 in DNA: TGCAGCGTTCAGAAGCGGGGGGGTCAAGAGACCCAGTACTTC.